Listed below are T cell receptor beta chains from one sample, sequenced in a study of blood T cell repertoires in COVID-19. Clones were sequenced by immunoSEQ multiplex PCR, and TCRdb holds only the in-frame ones, with some missing. The sample holds about 400,000 clones; about 90% are singletons and the top ten take less than 2%. The specimen was PBMCs or T cells enriched from blood (not recorded which). These receptors came from a woman aged 30 to 39 who had recovered from COVID-19. Each CDR3 is given without its conserved first and last residue. Rows give clone size only sometimes, using once, few, many, or a class for an expanded clone.

12	TRBV7-3	-	TRBJ1-1	ASSLDRVNTEAF
14	TRBV13	-	TRBJ1-1	ASSPPLGGNRSEAF
12	TRBV18	-	TRBJ1-1	ASSRGTQNTEAF
11	TRBV7-3	few	TRBJ2-2	ASSRTSTGELF
13	TRBV11-2	-	TRBJ2-7	ASSFRVGAAYEQY
12	TRBV7-6	-	TRBJ1-1	ASSLGGRGTEAF
11	TRBV10-1	-	TRBJ2-7	ATGGPCPYEQY
16	TRBV7-2	-	TRBJ1-2	ASSPLLNRGPANYGYT
13	TRBV5-6	-	TRBJ2-1	ASSLGTGSYNEQF
15	TRBV28	-	TRBJ2-3	ASSLWTSGRSTDTQY
10	TRBV27	many	TRBJ2-7	ASSENSYEQY
13	TRBV19	-	TRBJ1-5	ASNWGGMSNQPQH
13	TRBV6-5	once	TRBJ1-3	ASSYNRDYGNTIY
13	TRBV7-2	-	TRBJ1-6	ASSTGGIGNSPLH
9	TRBV6-5	-	TRBJ1-2	ASTQGYGYT
14	TRBV5-1	-	TRBJ2-5	ASSLAGRGNGETQY
14	TRBV29-1	-	TRBJ2-1	SARSGGRDPYNEQF
12	TRBV7-8	-	TRBJ2-2	ASSTIAGGGELF
12	TRBV19	-	TRBJ2-1	ASSIQRGYNEQF
12	TRBV7-9	-	TRBJ1-1	ASSLYSENTEAF
14	TRBV7-6	-	TRBJ2-2	ASSPRQGLNTGELF
13	TRBV10-3	-	TRBJ2-2	AISLGQGGSGELF
10	TRBV30	few	TRBJ1-5	AWDRDNQPQH
14	TRBV6-5	-	TRBJ2-7	ASSYSSESNTYEQY
12	TRBV29-1	once	TRBJ1-2	SVGGQGEGYGYT
14	TRBV29-1	-	TRBJ1-2	SVYRDSYFGDYGYT
12	TRBV7-9	-	TRBJ2-3	ASSRADTSPTQY
13	TRBV27	-	TRBJ2-7	ASSLSGDRGREQY
12	TRBV5-1	few	TRBJ1-1	ASSLGTGFTEAF
14	TRBV5-1	-	TRBJ1-1	ASSWGQGKAYTEAF
15	TRBV9	-	TRBJ2-3	ASSVGPGLAVTDTQY
13	TRBV7-9	-	TRBJ1-2	ASSLGLTPNYGYT
13	TRBV11-2	few	TRBJ1-5	ASSLDSGGNQPQH
13	TRBV6-1	-	TRBJ1-5	ASSEIGGGNQPQH
11	TRBV7-2	-	TRBJ1-5	ASSLQVGGPQH
11	TRBV6-1	-	TRBJ2-7	ASSETGTYEQY
14	TRBV18	-	TRBJ2-2	ASSPWTGDDTGELF
15	TRBV6-2/TRBV6-3	-	TRBJ2-1	ASSQYSTSTGPNEQF